The TCR beta chain described here comes from a study of blood T cell repertoires in COVID-19. Study-level information: The United States, Italy and Spain provided the acute and convalescent COVID-19 samples. In each case, the material was cDNA or gDNA derived from T cells, B-cell-depleted T cells, or PBMCs.

Authors' analysis steps: Reference gene primer amplification gave nucleated cell count estimates. Assay used: immunoSEQ multiplex PCR; TCRdb lists only in-frame clones, some missing. V and J calls and clone size are given by that table; D and trimming were obtained from the DNA. The data hold approximately 68,000 clones, with approximately 85% observed a single time. Per the germline V gene, CDR1 is SGHTA and CDR2 is FQGNSA. V shed 5 bases and J 3 bases; nucleotides not matched to a gene: 3. The CDR3 length is 15 residues. This sequence originates from a woman aged 80 or over with active or convalescent COVID-19. Sequenced sample: peripheral blood. The genes are TRBV7-2 and TRBJ2-7; 14 bases align to TRBD2. The CDR3 nucleotides are TGTGCCAGCAGCCCCGGACTAGCGGGGGGCTACGAGCAGTACTTC. This gives the protein CASSPGLAGGYEQYF.